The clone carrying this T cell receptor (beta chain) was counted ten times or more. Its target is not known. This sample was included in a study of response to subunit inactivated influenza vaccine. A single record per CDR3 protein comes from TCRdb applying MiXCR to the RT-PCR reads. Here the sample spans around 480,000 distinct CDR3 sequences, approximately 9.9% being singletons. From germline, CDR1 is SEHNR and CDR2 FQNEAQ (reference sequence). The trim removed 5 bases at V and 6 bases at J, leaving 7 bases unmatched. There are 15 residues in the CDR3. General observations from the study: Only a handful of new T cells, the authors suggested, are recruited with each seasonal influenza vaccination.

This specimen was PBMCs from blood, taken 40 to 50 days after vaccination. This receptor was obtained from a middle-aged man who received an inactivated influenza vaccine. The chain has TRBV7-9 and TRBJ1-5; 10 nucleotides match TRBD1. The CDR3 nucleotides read TGTGCCAGCAGCGTCGGGACAGGGGCAGGTCAGCCCCAGCATTTT. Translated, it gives CASSVGTGAGQPQHF.